The rows below give T cell receptor beta chains drawn from one sample of a study of T cell responses to AZD1222 COVID-19 vaccine. This table comes from immunoSEQ multiplex PCR, and its TCRdb copy is limited to in-frame clones, with some not included. The repertoire includes some 200,000 clones, under 95% of them detected once, and roughly 0.98% sits in the top ten. Source: peripheral blood, taken on day 0 of AZD1222 vaccination. Receptors were obtained from an adult in good health. The conserved cysteine and the conserved F or W are not part of the CDR3 here. The order of the fields is D gene, V gene, J gene, CDR3 protein. A D gene is named only where the DNA matches it firmly.

D: .; V: TRBV6-1; J: TRBJ1-4; CDR3: ASSDSRGSTNEKLF
D: TRBD2; V: TRBV10-3; J: TRBJ2-3; CDR3: AISGASGSKADTQY
D: .; V: TRBV27; J: TRBJ2-7; CDR3: ASSSTTGSYYEQY
D: .; V: TRBV7-3; J: TRBJ1-3; CDR3: ASSLRGTGSGNTIY
D: .; V: TRBV27; J: TRBJ2-3; CDR3: ASIGTLTDTQY
D: TRBD1; V: TRBV5-6; J: TRBJ1-6; CDR3: ASSTRDRFFSPLH
D: .; V: TRBV7-8; J: TRBJ2-5; CDR3: ASSPRGPEY
D: .; V: TRBV6-6; J: TRBJ1-1; CDR3: ASSQPGTGAF
D: TRBD1; V: TRBV7-2; J: TRBJ2-7; CDR3: ASSLAPGQGGYEQY
D: .; V: TRBV29-1; J: TRBJ2-7; CDR3: SVAGQYEQY